This T cell receptor (beta chain) appears in the sequencing data of a study of shared T cell receptors in the human thymus. Sequencing used immunoSEQ multiplex PCR; TCRdb keeps in-frame clones, though not all of them. Among over 650,000 clones, 87% were seen once, and the ten largest hold 0.0094%. The same data also contributed to another study, on human thymus T cells. That source adds: Having surgery to correct congenital heart defects, healthy Finnish infants acted as the donors.

This TCR derives from a boy younger than two with a congenital heart defect. The sample consisted of thymocytes.

CDR3 DNA sequence: TGCAGCGCCCACTCGAGGGAGAGCACAGATACGCAGTATTTT. This codes for CSAHSRESTDTQYF. J is TRBJ2-3 and V is TRBV29-1; D possibly corresponds to TRBD2 (5 bases). The CDR3 runs to 14 residues. Looked up from germline, CDR1 is SQVTM and CDR2 is ANQGSEA. Trimming shortened V by 7 bases and J by 0 bases, and 14 bases separated the two germline ends.